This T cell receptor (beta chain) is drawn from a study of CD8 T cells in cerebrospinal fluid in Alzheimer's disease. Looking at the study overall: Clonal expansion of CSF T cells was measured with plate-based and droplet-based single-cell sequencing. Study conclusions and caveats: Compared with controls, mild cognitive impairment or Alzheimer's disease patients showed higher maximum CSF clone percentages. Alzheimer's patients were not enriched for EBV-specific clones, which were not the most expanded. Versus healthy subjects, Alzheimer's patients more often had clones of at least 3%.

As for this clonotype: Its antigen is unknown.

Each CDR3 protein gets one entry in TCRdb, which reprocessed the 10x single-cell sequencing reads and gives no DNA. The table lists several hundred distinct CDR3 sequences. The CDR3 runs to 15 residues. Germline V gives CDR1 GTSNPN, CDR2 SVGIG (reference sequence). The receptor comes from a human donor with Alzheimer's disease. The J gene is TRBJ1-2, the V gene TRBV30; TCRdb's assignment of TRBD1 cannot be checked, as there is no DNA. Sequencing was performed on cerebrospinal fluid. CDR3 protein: CAWSTTVRGRQGYTF.